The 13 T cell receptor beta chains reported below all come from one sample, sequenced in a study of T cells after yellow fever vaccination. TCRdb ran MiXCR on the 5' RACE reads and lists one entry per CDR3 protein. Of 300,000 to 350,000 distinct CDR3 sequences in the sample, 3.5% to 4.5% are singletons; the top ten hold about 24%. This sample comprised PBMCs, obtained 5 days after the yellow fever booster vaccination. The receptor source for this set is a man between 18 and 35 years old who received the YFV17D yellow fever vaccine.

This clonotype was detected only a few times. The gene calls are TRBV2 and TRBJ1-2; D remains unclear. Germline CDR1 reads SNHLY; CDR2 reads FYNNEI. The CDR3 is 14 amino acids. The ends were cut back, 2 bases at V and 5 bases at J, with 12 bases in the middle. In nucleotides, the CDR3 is TGTGCCAGCAGTGAAAGGTGGTCGGATTATGGCTACACCTTC. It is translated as CASSERWSDYGYTF. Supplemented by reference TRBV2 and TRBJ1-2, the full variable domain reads EPEVTQTPSHQVTQMGQEVILRCVPISNHLYFYWYRQILGQKVEFLVSFYNNEISEKSEIFDDQFSVERPDGSNFTLKIRSTKLEDSAMYFCASSERWSDYGYTFGSGTRLTVV.

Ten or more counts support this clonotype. This CDR3 reads CASSYSMPGAGGANVLTF. In DNA, the CDR3 is TGTGCCAGCAGTTACTCGATGCCGGGGGCCGGTGGGGCCAACGTCCTGACTTTC. This chain uses TRBV6-5 with TRBJ2-6; D could derive from TRBD1 or TRBD2 (6 bases each). The CDR3 loop spans 18 amino acids. V dropped 0 bases and J dropped 3 bases, with 15 bases sitting between them. Germline loops: CDR1 MNHEY, CDR2 SVGAGI.

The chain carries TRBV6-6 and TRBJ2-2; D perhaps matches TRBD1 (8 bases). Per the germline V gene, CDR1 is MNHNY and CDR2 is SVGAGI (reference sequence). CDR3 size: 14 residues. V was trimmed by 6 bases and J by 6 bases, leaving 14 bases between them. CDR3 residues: CASRPTGGAGELFF. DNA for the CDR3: TGTGCCAGCAGACCCACAGGGGGGGCCGGGGAGCTGTTTTTT.

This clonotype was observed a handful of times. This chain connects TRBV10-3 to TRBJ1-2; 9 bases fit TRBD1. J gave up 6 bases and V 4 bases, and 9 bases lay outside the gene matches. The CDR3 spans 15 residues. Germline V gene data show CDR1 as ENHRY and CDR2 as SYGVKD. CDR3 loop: CAISAAPGTGNGYTF. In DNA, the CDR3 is TGTGCCATCAGTGCCGCGCCCGGGACAGGGAATGGCTACACCTTC.

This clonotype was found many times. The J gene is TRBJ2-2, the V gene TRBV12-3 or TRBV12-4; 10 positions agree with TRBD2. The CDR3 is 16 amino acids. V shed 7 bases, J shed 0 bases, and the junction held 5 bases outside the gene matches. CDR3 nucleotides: TGTGCCAGCACCGAGCGGGGGGGAACGAACACCGGGGAGCTGTTTTTT. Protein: CASTERGGTNTGELFF.

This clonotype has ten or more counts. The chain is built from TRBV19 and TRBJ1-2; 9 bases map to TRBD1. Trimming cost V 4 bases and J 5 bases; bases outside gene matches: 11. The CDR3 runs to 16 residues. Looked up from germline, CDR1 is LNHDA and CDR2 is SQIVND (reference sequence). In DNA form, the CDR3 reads TGTGCCAGTAGTAGTGGATTCCGCGGACAGGGGTATGGCTACACCTTC. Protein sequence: CASSSGFRGQGYGYTF. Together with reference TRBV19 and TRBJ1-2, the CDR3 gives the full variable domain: DGGITQSPKYLFRKEGQNVTLSCEQNLNHDAMYWYRQDPGQGLRLIYYSQIVNDFQKGDIAEGYSVSREKKESFPLTVTSAQKNPTAFYLCASSSGFRGQGYGYTFGSGTRLTVV.

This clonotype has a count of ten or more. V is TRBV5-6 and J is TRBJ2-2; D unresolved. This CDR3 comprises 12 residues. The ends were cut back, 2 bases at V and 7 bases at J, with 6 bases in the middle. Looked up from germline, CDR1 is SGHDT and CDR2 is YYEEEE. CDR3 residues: CASSFKLGELFF. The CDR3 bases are TGTGCCAGCAGCTTTAAGCTCGGGGAGCTGTTTTTT. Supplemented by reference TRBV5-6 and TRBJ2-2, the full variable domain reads DAGVTQSPTHLIKTRGQQVTLRCSPKSGHDTVSWYQQALGQGPQFIFQYYEEEERQRGNFPDRFSGHQFPNYSSELNVNALLLGDSALYLCASSFKLGELFFGEGSRLTVL.

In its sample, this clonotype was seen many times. The CDR3 nucleotides are TGTGCCAGCAGTGGACATTTTCAAGAGACCCAGTACTTC. Amino acid sequence: CASSGHFQETQYF. The chain links TRBV12-3 or TRBV12-4 to TRBJ2-5; D may be TRBD1 (5 bases). The CDR3 extends over 13 amino acids. V lost 5 bases and J lost 2, with 9 bases in between.

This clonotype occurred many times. CDR3 nucleotide sequence: TGTGCCAGCAGCCTCGAGCCGGGGGATACGCAGTATTTT. It specifies CASSLEPGDTQYF. The J gene is TRBJ2-3, the V gene TRBV7-2; D may be TRBD2 (5 bases). Germline values: CDR1 SGHTA, CDR2 FQGNSA. The CDR3 contains 13 residues. The V end was cut by 5 bases, the J end by 6 bases, with 12 bases between.

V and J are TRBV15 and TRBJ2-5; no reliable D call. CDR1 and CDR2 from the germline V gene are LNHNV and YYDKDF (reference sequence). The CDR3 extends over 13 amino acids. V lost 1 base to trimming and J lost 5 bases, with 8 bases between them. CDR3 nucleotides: TGTGCCACCAGCAGAGTTAAGTGGGAGACCCAGTACTTC. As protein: CATSRVKWETQYF.

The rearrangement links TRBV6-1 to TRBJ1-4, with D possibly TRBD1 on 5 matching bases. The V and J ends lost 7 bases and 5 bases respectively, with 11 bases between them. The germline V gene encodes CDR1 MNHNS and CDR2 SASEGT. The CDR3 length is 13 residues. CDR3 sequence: CASNLRGNEKLFF. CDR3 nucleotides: TGTGCCAGCAATCTCCGGGGGAATGAAAAACTGTTTTTT.

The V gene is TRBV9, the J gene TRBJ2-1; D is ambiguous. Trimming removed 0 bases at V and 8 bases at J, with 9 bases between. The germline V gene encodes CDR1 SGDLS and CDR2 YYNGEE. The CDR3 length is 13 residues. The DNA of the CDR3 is TGTGCCAGCAGCGTAGATAGTGCCCATGAGCAGTTCTTC. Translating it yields CASSVDSAHEQFF.

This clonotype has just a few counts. The CDR3 DNA reads as TGTGCCAGCTCACCGGGCACGCTTGGGGTCACTGAAGCTTTCTTT. It yields the protein CASSPGTLGVTEAFF. This chain connects TRBV18 to TRBJ1-1; D is unclear. Per the germline V gene, CDR1 is KGHSH and CDR2 is LQKENI. The CDR3 is made up of 15 amino acids. V shed 3 bases and J shed 4 bases, with 15 bases lying between them.